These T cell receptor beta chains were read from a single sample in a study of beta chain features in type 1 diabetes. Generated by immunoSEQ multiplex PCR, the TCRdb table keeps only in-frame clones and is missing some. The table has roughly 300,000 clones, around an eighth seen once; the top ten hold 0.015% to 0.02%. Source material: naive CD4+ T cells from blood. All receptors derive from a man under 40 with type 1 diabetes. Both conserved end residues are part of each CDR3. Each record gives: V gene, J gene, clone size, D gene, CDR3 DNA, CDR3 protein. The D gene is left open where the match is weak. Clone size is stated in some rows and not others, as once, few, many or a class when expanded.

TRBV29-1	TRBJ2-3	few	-	TGCAGCGTTGAGCAGAGGGGCACAGATACGCAGTATTTT	CSVEQRGTDTQYF
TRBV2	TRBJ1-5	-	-	TGTGCCAGCAGTGGGCAGCGAGGGCTGCCCCAGCATTTT	CASSGQRGLPQHF
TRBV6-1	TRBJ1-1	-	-	TGTGCCAGCAACCCAGGACAGCTGAACACTGAAGCTTTCTTT	CASNPGQLNTEAFF
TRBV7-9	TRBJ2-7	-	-	TGTGCCAGCAGCCCACGATGGACATCAAACCACGAGCAGTACTTC	CASSPRWTSNHEQYF
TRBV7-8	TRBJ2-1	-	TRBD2	TGTGCCAGCAGCTTAGGAATTGGCGGGAGGGTCAACAACAATGAGCAGTTCTTC	CASSLGIGGRVNNNEQFF
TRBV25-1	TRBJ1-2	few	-	TGTGCCAGCAGCGAAGGAGGGACGGTCTATGGCTACACCTTC	CASSEGGTVYGYTF
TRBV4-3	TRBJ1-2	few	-	TGCGCCAGCAGCCAGTCGACAGGCTATGGCTACACCTTC	CASSQSTGYGYTF
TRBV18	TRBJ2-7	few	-	TGTGCCAGCTCACCATTCGGTTCAGGGCCTAGCTCCTACGAGCAGTACTTC	CASSPFGSGPSSYEQYF
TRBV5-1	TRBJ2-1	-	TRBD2	TGCGCCAGCAGACCATCAGCGGGAGGAGACAATGAGCAGTTCTTC	CASRPSAGGDNEQFF
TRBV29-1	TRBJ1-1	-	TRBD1	TGCAGCGTTCGGGGACAGGTGAACACTGAAGCTTTCTTT	CSVRGQVNTEAFF
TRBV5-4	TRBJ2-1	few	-	TGTGCCAGCAGCTTTGGGGGAGGTTCCTACAATGAGCAGTTCTTC	CASSFGGGSYNEQFF
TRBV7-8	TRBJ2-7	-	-	TGTGCCAGCAGCTCCCGTAAGGGGTCCTACGAGCAGTACTTC	CASSSRKGSYEQYF
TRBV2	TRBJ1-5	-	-	TGTGCCAGCAGTGAAGCGGGAGGATATCAGCCCCAGCATTTT	CASSEAGGYQPQHF
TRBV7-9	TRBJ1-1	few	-	TGTGCCAGCAGCCCAGGGTACACTGAAGCTTTCTTT	CASSPGYTEAFF
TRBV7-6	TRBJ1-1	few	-	TGTGCCAGCAGCTTACTAGTCAGTCCACGGAACACTGAAGCTTTCTTT	CASSLLVSPRNTEAFF
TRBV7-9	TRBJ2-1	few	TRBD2	TGTGCCAGCAGCTCGGGAGGGTGGTACAATGAGCAGTTCTTC	CASSSGGWYNEQFF
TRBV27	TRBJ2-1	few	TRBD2	TGTGCCAGCAGTCCTCTCCAGCTAGCGGGAGTAAAAGAGCAGTTCTTC	CASSPLQLAGVKEQFF
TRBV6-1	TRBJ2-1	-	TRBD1	TGTGCCAGCAGTGCGGGACAGGGAGGTTTCACTGAGCAGTTCTTC	CASSAGQGGFTEQFF
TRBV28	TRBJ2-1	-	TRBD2	TGTGCCAGCATCTCCCCCCCGGGTAGCGGGAGGACCTACAATGAGCAGTTCTTC	CASISPPGSGRTYNEQFF
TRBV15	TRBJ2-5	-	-	TGTGCCACCAGCAGAGTGGGCGGGCAGTACCAAGAGACCCAGTACTTC	CATSRVGGQYQETQYF
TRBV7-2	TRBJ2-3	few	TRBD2	TGTGCCAGCAGCCCCTCCGGGACTAGCGCAGATACGCAGTATTTT	CASSPSGTSADTQYF
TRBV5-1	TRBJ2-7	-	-	TGCGCCAGCAGCTTAGGAATCAGGGGCAACGAGCAGTACTTC	CASSLGIRGNEQYF
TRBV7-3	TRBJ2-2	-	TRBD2	TGTGCCAGCAGCAGGGGCGGGAGGGCCCCCGGGGAGCTGTTTTTT	CASSRGGRAPGELFF
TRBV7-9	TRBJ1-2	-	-	TGTGCCAGCAGCACCTATAACTATGGCTACACCTTC	CASSTYNYGYTF
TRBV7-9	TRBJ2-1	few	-	TGTGCCACCCCAGGGTTGGGCCACAATGAGCAGTTCTTC	CATPGLGHNEQFF
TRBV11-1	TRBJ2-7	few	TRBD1	TGTGCCAGCGGAGACAGGGTAGGGTCCTACGAGCAGTACTTC	CASGDRVGSYEQYF
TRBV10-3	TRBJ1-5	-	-	TGTGCCATCAGTGAGTCCGCGAAGCCCCAGCATTTT	CAISESAKPQHF
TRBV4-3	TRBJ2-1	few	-	TGCGCCAGCAGCCAAGCTCTCGACAATGAGCAGTTCTTC	CASSQALDNEQFF
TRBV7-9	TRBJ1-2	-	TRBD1	TGTGCCAGCAGCTTCTCGGACAGGGCGGACTATGGCTACACCTTC	CASSFSDRADYGYTF
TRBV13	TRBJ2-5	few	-	TGTGCCAGCAGCCCCCACGGGGGAGAAGAGACCCAGTACTTC	CASSPHGGEETQYF
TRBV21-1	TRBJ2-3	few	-	TGTGCCAGCAGCCTAGAGGCTTCCCAACATACGCAGTATTTT	CASSLEASQHTQYF
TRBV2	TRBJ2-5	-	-	TGTGCCAGCAGTGTTGAAGATGCGGAGACCCAGTACTTC	CASSVEDAETQYF
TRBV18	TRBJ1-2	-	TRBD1	TGTGCCAGCTCACAGGACAGGGAGTACTATGGCTACACCTTC	CASSQDREYYGYTF